What follows are 25 T cell receptor beta chains derived from one specimen sequenced in a study of regulatory T cells in long-lasting Graves disease. Time point: newly diagnosed GD, antithyroid drugs for less than 3 months. After RNA was extracted from PBMCs, the TCR library was made from it. Construction of TCR beta libraries relied on iRepertoire HTBI primers and on Arm-PCR targeting CDR3 regions. From the multiplex PCR reads, TCRdb called clonotypes with MiXCR, one entry per CDR3 protein. The top ten hold 25% to 30% of the sample, which has 300,000 to 400,000 distinct CDR3 sequences, over 15% seen once. A further study also used this sample, focusing on T cells in Graves' hyperthyroidism and ophthalmopathy.

The specimen was peripheral blood mononuclear cells (PBMCs), collected at new diagnosis, from a patient treated with antithyroid drugs. The source of these receptors is a man in his forties or fifties with Graves disease.

The V and J genes are TRBV12-3 or TRBV12-4 and TRBJ2-7, with D maybe TRBD1 (5 bases). V gave up 4 bases and J gave up 2 bases, with 18 bases separating them. The CDR3 has 16 residues. This CDR3 reads CASSYIAGNLPYEQYF. In nucleotides, the CDR3 is TGTGCCAGCAGTTACATCGCAGGGAATCTCCCCTACGAGCAGTACTTC.

The chain uses TRBV7-9 and TRBJ2-5; 8 nucleotides align to TRBD2. The trim removed 8 bases at V and 4 bases at J, leaving 9 bases unmatched. This CDR3 is 14 amino acids long. Per germline, CDR1 SEHNR and CDR2 FQNEAQ (reference sequence). The CDR3 DNA is TGTGCCAGCGGGTCGGGGGGGGGAGCAGAGACCCAGTACTTC. Translating it yields CASGSGGGAETQYF.

This clonotype turned up a few times. V gene TRBV27 combines with J gene TRBJ1-4; no clear D gene. The CDR3 has 11 residues. The V end was cut by 8 bases, the J end by 8 bases, with 9 bases between. Germline V gene sequence: CDR1 MNHEY, CDR2 SMNVEV (reference sequence). The CDR3 DNA reads as TGTGCCAGCCGGGGTAGGGAAAAACTGTTTTTT. Amino acid sequence: CASRGREKLFF.

V gene TRBV6-1 combines with J gene TRBJ1-5, with D possibly being TRBD1 (6 bases). The V end lost 6 bases, the J end lost 5 bases, and 14 bases lay between the germline ends. CDR3 length equals 14 residues. Per germline, CDR1 MNHNS and CDR2 SASEGT. The CDR3 sequence: CASSPRGVYQPQHF. The CDR3 nucleotides are TGTGCCAGCAGCCCCAGGGGTGTCTATCAGCCCCAGCATTTT.

Many counts were recorded for this clonotype. This chain links TRBV20-1 with TRBJ1-1, with a possible D match to TRBD1 (6 bases). This CDR3 has 14 amino acids. With 2 bases removed from V and 6 bases from J, the gap between germline ends came to 16 bases. Germline assignment: CDR1 DFQATT and CDR2 SNEGSKA (reference sequence). CDR3 in DNA: TGCAGTGCTAGACGACAGGTGGGACGTTCTGAAGCTTTCTTT. Amino acids: CSARRQVGRSEAFF.

The chain combines TRBV7-9 with TRBJ2-2; 9 bases line up with TRBD2. The germline gives CDR1 SEHNR, CDR2 FQNEAQ (reference sequence). The CDR3 has 17 amino acids. V shed 5 bases, J shed 6 bases, and the junction held 13 bases outside the gene matches. The CDR3 DNA is TGTGCCAGCAGCCCCCGGGACGGAATAGCGGGGGCCGGGGAGCTGTTTTTT. This translates into CASSPRDGIAGAGELFF.

In regard to this clonotype: A far larger clone is only one base removed, so a read error is likely. The V call is TRBV6-6, the J call TRBJ2-3, with D possibly matching TRBD2 (6 bases). The CDR3 covers 16 residues. Germline CDR1 MNHNY, CDR2 SVGAGI (reference sequence). CDR3 bases: TGTGCCAGCAGTTACAGGGACTCTTCCTACACAGATACGCGGTATTTT. Translated: CASSYRDSSYTDTRYF.

This clonotype was detected a few times. This chain uses TRBV10-3 with TRBJ2-5; maybe TRBD2 (6 bases). Trimming removed 3 bases from V and 5 bases from J, with 16 bases in between. This CDR3 has 15 residues. From germline, CDR1 is ENHRY and CDR2 SYGVKD. The CDR3 region has the DNA TGTGCCATCAGTGATAGTAACCGGGGGTGGGAGACCCAGTACTTC. It translates to CAISDSNRGWETQYF.

This clonotype was counted ten times or more. This rearrangement joins TRBV28 to TRBJ2-1, with D maybe TRBD1 (7 bases). Deletions cut 4 bases from V and 1 base from J, with 20 bases between. In germline, CDR1 is MDHEN, CDR2 SYDVKM. This CDR3 is 18 amino acids long. In nucleotides, the CDR3 is TGTGCCAGCAGTTCGTGGGGGGAGGCAGGGGGTTCCTACAATGAGCAGTTCTTC. It translates to CASSSWGEAGGSYNEQFF.

This clonotype was detected a few times. V gene TRBV9 combines with J gene TRBJ1-1, with D perhaps TRBD1 (5 bases). Germline loops: CDR1 SGDLS, CDR2 YYNGEE. Between the trimmed V and J ends, which lost 2 bases and 1 base, there was a span of 9 bases. This CDR3 region has 14 residues. The CDR3 nucleotides read TGTGCCAGCAGCGTTATAGGGGAGAACACTGAAGCTTTCTTT. This sequence encodes CASSVIGENTEAFF.

For this clonotype: A far larger clone is off by one base, so a read error is likely. The CDR3 region is CAISAPGTANYGYTF. The CDR3 DNA reads TGTGCCATCAGTGCCCCCGGAACCGCTAACTATGGCTACACCTTC. V gene TRBV10-3 combines with J gene TRBJ1-2, with D unresolved. The ends were cut back, 4 bases at V and 0 bases at J, with 12 bases in the middle. The CDR3 spans 15 residues. Germline-derived CDR1 and CDR2 are ENHRY and SYGVKD.

This clonotype has more than one count but fewer than ten. This sequence joins TRBV6-1 and TRBJ1-5; TRBD1 agrees at 7 bases. V dropped 6 bases and J dropped 8; count of bases not matched to a gene: 10. Germline V lookup: CDR1 MNHNS, CDR2 SASEGT. This CDR3 is 14 amino acids long. CDR3 bases: TGTGCCAGCAGAAGAACAGGGGCCGGGGAGCCCCAGCATTTT. It codes for CASRRTGAGEPQHF.

This clonotype was seen many times. The gene calls are TRBV28 and TRBJ1-1, with D perhaps matching TRBD1 (6 bases). Germline values: CDR1 MDHEN, CDR2 SYDVKM. This CDR3 is built from 14 residues. V was pared by 2 bases and J by 4 bases, with 11 bases between. The CDR3 region has the DNA TGTGCCAGCAGTTTAAACTGGGGGCCCACTGAAGCTTTCTTT. Translation gives CASSLNWGPTEAFF.

The V and J genes are TRBV29-1 and TRBJ1-1, with a possible D match to TRBD1 (5 bases). This CDR3 is 12 amino acids long. Germline-derived CDR1 and CDR2 are SQVTM and ANQGSEA. Trimming removed 3 bases from V and 6 bases from J, with 11 bases in between. The CDR3 here is CSVDPGTPEAFF. CDR3 bases: TGCAGCGTTGACCCAGGGACCCCTGAAGCTTTCTTT. Looking up the rest from reference TRBV29-1 and TRBJ1-1 gives the full variable domain: SAVISQKPSRDICQRGTSLTIQCQVDSQVTMMFWYRQQPGQSLTLIATANQGSEATYESGFVIDKFPISRPNLTFSTLTVSNMSPEDSSIYLCSVDPGTPEAFFGQGTRLTVV.

This clonotype has a count of ten or more. A read error is possible here, since a much larger clone lies one base away. The chain recombines TRBV28 with TRBJ2-7, with 7 nucleotides matching TRBD1. CDR3 size: 15 residues. CDR1 MDHEN and CDR2 SYDVKM come from the germline V gene. J gave up 4 bases and V 2 bases, and 8 bases lay outside the gene matches. CDR3 coding DNA: TGTGCCAGCAGTTTAAGTATAGGGGGCTTGTACGAGCAGTACTTC. This encodes CASSLSIGGLYEQYF.

This clonotype was seen repeatedly, ten times or more. The V call is TRBV6-2 or TRBV6-3, the J call TRBJ2-1; D gene uncertain. Germline assignment: CDR1 MNHEY and CDR2 SVGEGT. Trimming stripped 5 bases from V and 0 bases from J, with 8 bases between. The CDR3 consists of 14 residues. This chain's CDR3 is CASSTPSSYNEQFF. CDR3 DNA sequence: TGTGCCAGCAGTACCCCCAGCTCCTACAATGAGCAGTTCTTC.

Only a few counts were recorded for this clonotype. The chain joins TRBV4-2 to TRBJ1-1, with TRBD1 as a possible D gene (5 bases). The V and J ends lost 0 bases and 5 bases respectively, with 10 bases between them. CDR3 length equals 14 residues. The V gene's germline CDR1 is LGHNA and CDR2 YNFKEQ. The CDR3 region is CASSQEIRGTEAFF. The CDR3 region has the DNA TGTGCCAGCAGCCAAGAAATTCGGGGGACTGAAGCTTTCTTT.

A remark on this clonotype: The germline gene is not matched at one end of the junction; a read error may be the cause. This chain uses TRBV6-1 with TRBJ1-3; D ambiguous. Germline V gives CDR1 MNHNS, CDR2 SASEGT. The CDR3 is 15 amino acids. CDR3 loop: CASSEFGHPGSTIYF. The DNA of the CDR3 is TGTGCCAGCAGTGAGTTTGGCCACCCTGGAAGCACCATATATTTT.

This clonotype has ten or more counts. V is TRBV2 and J is TRBJ1-1; no definite D call. The CDR3 has 13 residues. V gave up 7 bases and J gave up 3 bases, with 12 bases separating them. The germline V gene has CDR1 SNHLY and CDR2 FYNNEI. The CDR3, as DNA: TGTGCCAGCACCAAGGAGGCCCACACTGAAGCTTTCTTT. This encodes CASTKEAHTEAFF.

A few counts support this clonotype. J is TRBJ2-3 and V is TRBV5-1, with 12 positions matching TRBD2. The ends lost 1 base at V and 6 bases at J; junction bases unmatched: 6. Germline CDR1 and CDR2: SGHRS and YFSETQ. This CDR3 is 16 amino acids long. CDR3 residues: CASSLFSSGGVDTQYF. CDR3 DNA: TGCGCCAGCAGCTTGTTTTCTAGCGGGGGGGTTGATACGCAGTATTTT. The whole variable domain, filled in from reference TRBV5-1 and TRBJ2-3, reads KAGVTQTPRYLIKTRGQQVTLSCSPISGHRSVSWYQQTPGQGLQFLFEYFSETQRNKGNFPGRFSGRQFSNSRSEMNVSTLELGDSALYLCASSLFSSGGVDTQYFGPGTRLTVL.

The CDR3 coding sequence is TGTGCCAGCAGCGTGGGCAGGGAGCGAACTAATGAAAAACTGTTTTTT. Protein sequence: CASSVGRERTNEKLFF. The chain joins TRBV9 to TRBJ1-4, with D perhaps matching TRBD1 (5 bases). CDR1 is SGDLS, CDR2 YYNGEE, per germline. Trimming took 2 bases from V and 1 from J, leaving 12 bases between them. The CDR3 is 16 amino acids.

This clonotype occurred many times. The V gene is TRBV5-1, the J gene TRBJ2-7; possibly TRBD1 for D (6 bases). Per germline, CDR1 SGHRS and CDR2 YFSETQ. The CDR3 contains 13 residues. V shed 3 bases and J shed 1 base, with 8 bases lying between them. The CDR3 DNA reads as TGCGCCAGCAGCTCGGACAGTTCCTACGAGCAGTACTTC. It is translated as CASSSDSSYEQYF.

This clonotype was seen repeatedly, ten times or more. CDR3 sequence reads: CASSADLWGQTEAFF. CDR3 DNA sequence: TGTGCCAGCAGCGCGGACCTTTGGGGACAGACTGAAGCTTTCTTT. The V call is TRBV11-2, the J call TRBJ1-1, with 7 bases fitting TRBD1. The CDR3 totals 15 residues. V was pared by 5 bases and J by 5 bases, with 11 bases of the junction left unmatched. Germline V gene sequence: CDR1 SGHAT, CDR2 FQNNGV.

This clonotype is a singleton in its sample. The chain couples TRBV20-1 to TRBJ2-7; the match to TRBD1 covers 9 bases. The ends lost 5 bases at V and 4 bases at J; junction bases unmatched: 6. This CDR3 is built from 13 residues. Germline V gives CDR1 DFQATT, CDR2 SNEGSKA (reference sequence). CDR3 loop: CSAGRTGDYEQYF. DNA of the CDR3: TGCAGTGCTGGTAGGACAGGGGATTACGAGCAGTACTTC.

This clonotype was seen ten or more times. V and J are TRBV10-3 and TRBJ2-7; 10 positions agree with TRBD1. The ends lost 2 bases at V and 4 bases at J; junction bases unmatched: 2. CDR1 and CDR2 from the germline V gene are ENHRY and SYGVKD. This CDR3 spans 14 amino acids. The chain's CDR3 is CAISEGTGAYEQYF. The CDR3 DNA is TGTGCCATCAGTGAGGGGACAGGGGCTTACGAGCAGTACTTC.